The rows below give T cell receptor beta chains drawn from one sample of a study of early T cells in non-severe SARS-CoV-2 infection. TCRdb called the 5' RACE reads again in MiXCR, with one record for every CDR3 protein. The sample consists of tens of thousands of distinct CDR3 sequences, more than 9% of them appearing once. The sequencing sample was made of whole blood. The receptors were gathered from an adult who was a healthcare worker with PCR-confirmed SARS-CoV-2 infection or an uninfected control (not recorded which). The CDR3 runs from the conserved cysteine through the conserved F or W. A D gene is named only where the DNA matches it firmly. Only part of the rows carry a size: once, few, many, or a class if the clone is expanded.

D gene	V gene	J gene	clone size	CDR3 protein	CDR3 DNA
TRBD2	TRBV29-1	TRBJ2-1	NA	CSVLTSGRGNEQFF	TGCAGCGTGTTGACTAGCGGGAGGGGTAATGAGCAGTTCTTC
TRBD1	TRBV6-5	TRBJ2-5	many	CASSYARTGGDYSEETQYF	TGTGCCAGCAGTTATGCGCGGACAGGGGGAGATTATTCGGAAGAGACCCAGTACTTC
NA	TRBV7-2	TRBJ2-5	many	CASSLAGSGTQYF	TGTGCCAGCAGCTTAGCAGGGTCGGGGACCCAGTACTTC
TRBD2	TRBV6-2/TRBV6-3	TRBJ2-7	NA	CASSVRGAESEQYF	TGTGCCAGCAGTGTGCGGGGGGCAGAATCCGAGCAGTACTTC
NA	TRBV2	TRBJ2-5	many	CASSKDSYQETQYF	TGTGCCAGCAGTAAGGACAGTTACCAAGAGACCCAGTACTTC
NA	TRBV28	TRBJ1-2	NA	CASRDGSNYGYTF	TGTGCCAGCAGGGACGGATCTAACTATGGCTACACCTTC
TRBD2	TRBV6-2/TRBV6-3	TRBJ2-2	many	CASSLDGRVGGELFF	TGTGCCAGCAGTTTGGACGGGAGGGTTGGCGGGGAGCTGTTTTTT
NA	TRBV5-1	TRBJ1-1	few	CASSHQTVNTEAFF	TGCGCCAGCAGCCATCAGACAGTGAACACTGAAGCTTTCTTT
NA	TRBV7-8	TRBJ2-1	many	CASSLEGLAPNEQFF	TGTGCCAGCAGCTTAGAAGGGTTAGCGCCTAATGAGCAGTTCTTC
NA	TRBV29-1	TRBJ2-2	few	CSVEYTGELFF	TGCAGCGTTGAGTACACCGGGGAGCTGTTTTTT
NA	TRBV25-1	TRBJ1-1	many	CASSEGPGLRAFF	TGTGCCAGCAGTGAAGGACCGGGACTTCGGGCTTTCTTT
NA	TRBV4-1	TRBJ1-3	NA	CASSPWAAGNTIYF	TGCGCCAGCAGCCCTTGGGCAGCGGGAAACACCATATATTTT
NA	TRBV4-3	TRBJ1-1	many	CASSQAGGLGTEAFF	TGCGCCAGCAGCCAAGCGGGGGGCCTGGGCACTGAAGCTTTCTTT
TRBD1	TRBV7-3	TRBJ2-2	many	CASTIQGSGELFF	TGTGCCAGCACCATACAGGGGTCGGGCGAGCTGTTTTTT
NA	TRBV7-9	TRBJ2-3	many	CASTSSADTQYF	TGTGCCAGTACCTCTTCTGCAGATACGCAGTATTTT
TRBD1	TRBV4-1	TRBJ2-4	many	CASSRAGGRENIQYF	TGCGCCAGCAGCCGGGCAGGGGGCAGGGAAAACATTCAGTACTTC
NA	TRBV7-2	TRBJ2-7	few	CASSPPDYEQYF	TGTGCCAGCAGCCCACCCGACTACGAGCAGTACTTC
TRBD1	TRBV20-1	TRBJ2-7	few	CSAGQGSYEQYF	TGCAGTGCGGGACAGGGTTCCTACGAGCAGTACTTC
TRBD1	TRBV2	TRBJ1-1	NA	CASRADRGNEAFF	TGTGCCAGCAGGGCTGACAGGGGTAATGAAGCTTTCTTT
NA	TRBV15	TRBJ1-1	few	CATGKTTNTEAFF	TGTGCCACCGGAAAGACTACGAACACTGAAGCTTTCTTT
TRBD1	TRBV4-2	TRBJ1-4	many	CASSQSGTGLEGEKLFF	TGTGCCAGCAGCCAAAGCGGGACAGGGTTGGAGGGGGAAAAACTGTTTTTT
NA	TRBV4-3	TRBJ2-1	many	CASSQDLDSWNYNEQFF	TGCGCCAGCAGCCAAGATCTCGACAGTTGGAATTACAATGAGCAGTTCTTC
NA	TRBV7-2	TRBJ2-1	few	CASSLPARDEQFF	TGTGCCAGCAGCCTCCCTGCGCGGGATGAGCAGTTCTTC
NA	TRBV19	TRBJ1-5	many	CASKTGQMSPQHF	TGTGCCAGCAAGACGGGACAAATGTCGCCCCAGCATTTT
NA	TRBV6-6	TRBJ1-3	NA	CASSYGESSGNTIYF	TGTGCCAGCAGTTATGGGGAATCCTCTGGAAACACCATATATTTT
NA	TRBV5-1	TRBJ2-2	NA	CASSFYDGELFF	TGCGCCAGCAGCTTTTATGACGGGGAGCTGTTTTTT
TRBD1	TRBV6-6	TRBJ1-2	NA	CASSYSTGDAGYTF	TGTGCCAGCAGTTACTCCACAGGGGATGCTGGCTACACCTTC
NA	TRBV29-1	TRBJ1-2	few	CSVDRGKGGYTF	TGCAGCGTTGATAGGGGGAAGGGTGGCTACACCTTC
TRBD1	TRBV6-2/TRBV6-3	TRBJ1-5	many	CASSYSSNTGTASKPQHF	TGTGCCAGCAGTTACTCGAGTAATACCGGGACAGCTAGTAAACCCCAGCATTTT
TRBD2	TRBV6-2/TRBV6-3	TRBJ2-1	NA	CASSRYGGAGYNEQFF	TGTGCCAGCAGTCGCTACGGGGGGGCCGGTTACAATGAGCAGTTCTTC